The rows below give T cell receptor beta chains drawn from one sample of a study of blood T cell repertoires in COVID-19. TCRdb's table, derived via immunoSEQ multiplex PCR, lists solely in-frame clones and lacks some. The sample has tens of thousands of clones; approximately 85% are singletons. The sequenced sample consisted of peripheral blood. The receptors come from a human donor in a cohort sampled during active COVID-19. Each CDR3 is given with its conserved first and last residue. A D gene is named only where the DNA matches it firmly. Expanded clones are given a class, and other clones once, few, many or no size at all.

clone size	V gene	D gene	J gene	CDR3 protein	CDR3 DNA
-	TRBV6-5	-	TRBJ1-2	CASNLTPTGLYGYTF	TGTGCCAGCAACTTAACCCCTACAGGCCTCTATGGCTACACCTTC
few	TRBV3-1/TRBV3-2	TRBD1	TRBJ2-3	CASSLGTGDTDTQYF	TGTGCCAGCAGCCTGGGGACAGGGGACACAGATACGCAGTATTTT
-	TRBV5-4	-	TRBJ1-1	CASSLGREVITEAFF	TGTGCCAGCAGCTTGGGCCGGGAGGTAATCACTGAAGCTTTCTTT
once	TRBV13	TRBD1	TRBJ2-7	CASSPLGTASYEQYF	TGTGCCAGCAGCCCTCTCGGGACAGCCTCCTACGAGCAGTACTTC
-	TRBV5-6	-	TRBJ1-4	CASSTPGSHNELFF	TGTGCCAGCAGCACCCCGGGATCACACAACGAACTGTTTTTT
-	TRBV7-2	TRBD1	TRBJ1-3	CASSVQGRSGNTIYF	TGTGCCAGCAGCGTACAGGGGCGGTCTGGAAACACCATATATTTT
-	TRBV10-3	-	TRBJ1-5	CAISGDRSNQPQHF	TGTGCCATCAGTGGCGACAGGAGCAATCAGCCCCAGCATTTT
-	TRBV12-3/TRBV12-4	-	TRBJ1-1	CASSLTGSEAFF	TGTGCCAGCAGTTTGACAGGTTCTGAAGCTTTCTTT
-	TRBV7-2	TRBD1	TRBJ2-1	CASSSAGTVHNEQFF	TGTGCCAGCAGCTCGGCAGGGACAGTGCACAATGAGCAGTTCTTC
-	TRBV15	TRBD1	TRBJ2-7	CATSARGTASPSYEQYF	TGTGCCACCAGTGCTCGTGGGACAGCTTCACCCTCCTACGAGCAGTACTTC
-	TRBV7-3	TRBD1	TRBJ2-3	CASSADRGLTDTQYF	TGTGCCAGCAGCGCCGACAGGGGCCTCACAGATACGCAGTATTTT
-	TRBV2	-	TRBJ1-4	CASRPDRTNEKLFF	TGTGCCAGCAGACCCGACAGAACTAATGAAAAACTGTTTTTT
-	TRBV7-8	-	TRBJ2-2	CASSFGEANTGELFF	TGTGCCAGCAGCTTTGGGGAGGCGAACACCGGGGAGCTGTTTTTT
-	TRBV19	TRBD1	TRBJ1-5	CASSGDRSKPQHF	TGTGCCAGTTCGGGGGACAGATCGAAGCCCCAGCATTTT
-	TRBV19	TRBD1	TRBJ1-3	CASHHRGQTSGNTIYF	TGTGCCAGTCACCATCGGGGACAGACCTCTGGAAACACCATATATTTT
-	TRBV6-5	-	TRBJ1-2	CASTPVGTGYGYTF	TGTGCCAGCACCCCGGTCGGGACTGGGTATGGCTACACCTTC
-	TRBV5-5	-	TRBJ1-1	CASSLNSPTEAFF	TGTGCCAGCAGCTTGAACTCCCCCACTGAAGCTTTCTTT
-	TRBV5-8	-	TRBJ2-3	CASSLGQGLTDTQYF	TGTGCCAGCAGCTTGGGGCAGGGCCTCACAGATACGCAGTATTTT
-	TRBV10-2	TRBD1	TRBJ2-3	CASSEDSGTGLSTDTQYF	TGCGCCAGCAGTGAGGATTCCGGGACAGGGTTAAGCACAGATACGCAGTATTTT
few	TRBV12-3/TRBV12-4	-	TRBJ1-2	CASSPTDYGYTF	TGTGCCAGCAGCCCGACAGATTATGGCTACACCTTC
-	TRBV27	-	TRBJ1-1	CASSSPTATRTEAFF	TGTGCCAGCAGTAGCCCGACAGCTACCCGCACTGAAGCTTTCTTT
once	TRBV3-1/TRBV3-2	TRBD2	TRBJ2-7	CASSQTSGRQEQYF	TGTGCCAGCAGTCAGACTAGCGGGCGACAAGAGCAGTACTTC
-	TRBV30	TRBD1	TRBJ1-3	CAWAAGQGNGNTIYF	TGTGCCTGGGCGGCCGGACAGGGTAATGGAAACACCATATATTTT
-	TRBV18	-	TRBJ1-1	CASSPSDRRNTEAFF	TGTGCCAGCTCACCATCAGACAGGCGGAACACTGAAGCTTTCTTT
-	TRBV13	-	TRBJ2-5	CASSPYEVQETQYF	TGTGCCAGCAGCCCTTACGAGGTACAAGAGACCCAGTACTTC
-	TRBV10-1	TRBD2	TRBJ2-1	CASSEEREGLADYNEQFF	TGCGCCAGCAGTGAGGAGCGAGAGGGACTAGCGGACTACAATGAGCAGTTCTTC
few	TRBV27	TRBD2	TRBJ2-7	CASRTSGGAYEQYF	TGTGCCAGCAGGACTAGCGGGGGGGCCTACGAGCAGTACTTC
few	TRBV21-1	-	TRBJ2-1	CASSKLGWVTSGLEAQFF	TGTGCCAGCAGCAAACTGGGATGGGTTACTAGCGGGCTAGAGGCGCAGTTCTTC
few	TRBV18	TRBD1	TRBJ2-7	CASSPATGASEQYF	TGTGCCAGCTCACCAGCGACAGGGGCGAGCGAGCAGTACTTC
few	TRBV5-4	TRBD1	TRBJ2-7	CASSSRTGEVYEQYF	TGTGCCAGCAGCTCGCGGACAGGGGAAGTCTACGAGCAGTACTTC
-	TRBV7-2	-	TRBJ2-7	CASNQDTLSYEQYF	TGTGCCAGCAACCAAGACACGCTCTCCTACGAGCAGTACTTC
-	TRBV4-3	TRBD1	TRBJ1-6	CASSQEWQGASSPLHF	TGCGCCAGCAGCCAAGAGTGGCAGGGGGCGAGTTCACCCCTCCACTTT
-	TRBV15	-	TRBJ1-4	CATSRGSDEKLFF	TGTGCCACCAGCAGAGGGAGCGATGAAAAACTGTTTTTT
-	TRBV14	-	TRBJ1-6	CASSQDRALSPLHF	TGTGCCAGCAGCCAAGACAGGGCCCTATCCCCCCTCCACTTT
-	TRBV5-1	-	TRBJ1-1	CASSLDTGTASAFF	TGCGCCAGCAGCTTGGATACTGGAACAGCCAGCGCTTTCTTT
-	TRBV7-2	TRBD1	TRBJ1-6	CASSPRQGPAYNSPLHF	TGTGCCAGCAGCCCTAGACAGGGCCCGGCCTATAATTCACCCCTCCACTTT
-	TRBV28	-	TRBJ1-2	CASTPGGAYYGYTF	TGTGCCAGCACCCCAGGCGGGGCATACTATGGCTACACCTTC